This T cell receptor beta chain comes out of a study of T cell repertoires in cytomegalovirus infection. The overall study: An indication of both CMV infection and matching HLA type came from public TCR beta signatures. Study findings and constraints: Summed frequency of shared TCR beta families picked out CMV carriers who also had the relevant HLA. CMV-specific TCR beta clonotypes restricted by HLA-C dominated the ex vivo response.

The germline V and J ends were trimmed by 3 bases and 0 bases, with 9 bases remaining between them. The CDR3 consists of 16 residues. Germline CDR1 is MDHEN and CDR2 is SYDVKM. Concerning this clonotype: What it binds is unknown.

TCRdb reanalysed the reads using MiXCR and keeps one entry per CDR3 protein. This table has some 110,000 distinct CDR3 sequences, roughly a tenth appearing once. Sample: PBMCs, sequenced either directly or after in vitro stimulation (not recorded which). This sequence originates from a human donor in good health (CMV status not recorded). Some clones in this sample may be carry-over from other donors' samples. The chain links TRBV28 to TRBJ2-6; possible D gene TRBD2, 6 bases. CDR3 bases: TGTGCCAGCAGTTTTTTGGGGGGCTCTGGGGCCAACGTCCTGACTTTC. This encodes CASSFLGGSGANVLTF.